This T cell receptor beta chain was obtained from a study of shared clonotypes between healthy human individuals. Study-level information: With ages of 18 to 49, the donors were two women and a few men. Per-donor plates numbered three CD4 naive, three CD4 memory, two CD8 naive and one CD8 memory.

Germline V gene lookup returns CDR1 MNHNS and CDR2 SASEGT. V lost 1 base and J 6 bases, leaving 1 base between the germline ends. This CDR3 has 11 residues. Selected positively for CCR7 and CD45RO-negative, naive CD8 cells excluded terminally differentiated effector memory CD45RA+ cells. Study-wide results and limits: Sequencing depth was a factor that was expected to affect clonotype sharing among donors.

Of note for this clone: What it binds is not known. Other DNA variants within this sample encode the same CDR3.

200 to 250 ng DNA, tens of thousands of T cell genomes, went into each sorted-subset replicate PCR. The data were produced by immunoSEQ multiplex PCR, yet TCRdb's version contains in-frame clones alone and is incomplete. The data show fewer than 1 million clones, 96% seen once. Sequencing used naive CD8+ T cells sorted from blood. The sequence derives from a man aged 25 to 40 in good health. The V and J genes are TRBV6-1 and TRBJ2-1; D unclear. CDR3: CASSEGNEQFF. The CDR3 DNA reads TGTGCCAGCAGTGAAGGCAATGAGCAGTTCTTC.